Presented here are 17 T cell receptor beta chains from one specimen sequenced in a study of blood T cell repertoires in COVID-19 (dated by TCRdb to the early 2020s). Libraries were built with the immunoSEQ multiplex PCR assay. TCRdb obtained this table from immuneACCESS and retained in-frame rearrangements with V and J assigned. These tables miss some clones; where compared with another copy, unresolved V genes account for less than half of the shortfall, and the remainder is unexplained. This sample gives 330,000 or so clones in total; approximately 88% of them show up just once. Just over 9.5% of the sample lies in the top ten. Sequenced sample: peripheral blood. The source is a man younger than 45 with COVID-19, enrolled during active disease.

V and J are TRBV6-6 and TRBJ1-2; the match to TRBD1 covers 7 bases. Trimming removed 6 bases from V and 8 bases from J; junction bases left unmatched: 9. The CDR3 runs to 13 residues. From germline, CDR1 is MNHNY and CDR2 SVGAGI (reference sequence). In DNA form, the CDR3 reads TGTGCCAGCAGGCTTAGGGGGCAAGGGGGCTACACCTTC. The encoded protein is CASRLRGQGGYTF.

The chain joins TRBV4-2 to TRBJ2-7, with 9 bases aligning to TRBD2. Germline V gene lookup returns CDR1 LGHNA and CDR2 YNFKEQ. J gave up 2 bases and V 0 bases, and 2 bases lay outside the gene matches. The CDR3 length is 15 residues. CDR3 in amino acids: CASSQDAGGAYEQYF. CDR3 coding DNA: TGTGCCAGCAGCCAAGATGCGGGGGGGGCCTACGAGCAGTACTTC.

This chain links TRBV29-1 with TRBJ2-3, with TRBD1 matching over 7 bases. Unmatched junction bases numbered 12, after V lost 5 bases and J lost 1 base. Per germline, CDR1 SQVTM and CDR2 ANQGSEA. The CDR3 contains 16 residues. In nucleotides, the CDR3 is TGCAGCGTTATTAGTTCAGAGGGGGCCCGCACAGATACGCAGTATTTT. The encoded protein is CSVISSEGARTDTQYF.

The J gene is TRBJ2-5, the V gene TRBV18, with TRBD2 matching 7 bases. The CDR3 has 16 residues. V was pared by 0 bases and J by 3 bases, with 7 bases of the junction left unmatched. Germline V gene sequence: CDR1 KGHSH, CDR2 LQKENI. In nucleotides, the CDR3 is TGTGCCAGCTCACCACCGAACCCGGGGGGAAAAGAGACCCAGTACTTC. Encoded protein: CASSPPNPGGKETQYF.

The V gene is TRBV14, the J gene TRBJ2-3; no definite D call. This CDR3 comprises 18 residues. Germline V gene lookup returns CDR1 SGHDN and CDR2 FVKESK. With 0 bases removed from V and 0 bases from J, the gap between germline ends came to 16 bases. The CDR3 spells CASSQDVSSYASTDTQYF. CDR3 nucleotides: TGTGCCAGCAGCCAAGATGTTAGCAGCTATGCTAGCACAGATACGCAGTATTTT.

This sequence joins TRBV29-1 and TRBJ2-1; 8 bases line up with TRBD1. CDR1 is SQVTM and CDR2 is ANQGSEA in the germline V gene. V was pared by 7 bases and J by 9 bases, with 8 bases of the junction left unmatched. This CDR3 is 12 amino acids long. CDR3 nucleotide sequence: TGCAGCGCTTCCGGGACAGGTGGTGAGCAGTTCTTC. It specifies CSASGTGGEQFF.

This clone came up a few times. The chain employs TRBV6-2 or TRBV6-3 and TRBJ2-7; D unclear. The CDR3 runs to 11 residues. Trimming left V 5 bases short and J 3 bases short, with 5 bases between. The germline gives CDR1 MNHEY, CDR2 SVGEGT. The CDR3 DNA is TGTGCCAGCAGTGAGAACTACGAGCAGTACTTC. This encodes CASSENYEQYF.

The rearrangement links TRBV9 to TRBJ2-5, with D possibly TRBD2 on 6 matching bases. Germline V gene sequence: CDR1 SGDLS, CDR2 YYNGEE. With 0 bases removed from V and 5 bases from J, the gap between germline ends came to 14 bases. CDR3 length equals 15 residues. The CDR3 is CASSVGSGGWETQYF. CDR3 bases: TGTGCCAGCAGCGTAGGATCTGGGGGGTGGGAGACCCAGTACTTC. The full variable domain, completed using reference TRBV9 and TRBJ2-5, is DSGVTQTPKHLITATGQRVTLRCSPRSGDLSVYWYQQSLDQGLQFLIQYYNGEERAKGNILERFSAQQFPDLHSELNLSSLELGDSALYFCASSVGSGGWETQYFGPGTRLLVL.

The gene calls are TRBV15 and TRBJ2-7; 12 bases agree with TRBD2. This CDR3 region has 17 residues. The germline CDR1 and CDR2 sequences are LNHNV and YYDKDF (reference sequence). J was trimmed by 1 base and V by 0 bases; bases with no gene match: 4. CDR3 sequence: CATSRDITSGRSYEQYF. The CDR3 DNA follows: TGTGCCACCAGCAGAGACATTACTAGCGGGAGGTCCTACGAGCAGTACTTC.

V is TRBV6-2 or TRBV6-3 and J is TRBJ1-2, with D uncertain. Deletions cut 0 bases from V and 9 bases from J, with 11 bases between. This CDR3 is built from 13 residues. The germline gives CDR1 MNHEY, CDR2 SVGEGT. The chain's CDR3 is CASSYSNRGSYTF. CDR3 DNA: TGTGCCAGCAGTTACTCGAACCGGGGAAGCTACACCTTC.

This chain connects TRBV5-5 to TRBJ1-5; the D gene is possibly TRBD1 (6 bases). The CDR3 runs to 17 residues. Germline CDR1 SGHKS, CDR2 YYEKEE (reference sequence). Trimming cost V 4 bases and J 3 bases, with 20 bases left between them. Here the CDR3 reads CASSLAPGGANNQPQHF. In DNA form, the CDR3 reads TGTGCCAGCAGCCTCGCCCCCGGGGGGGCTAACAATCAGCCCCAGCATTTT.

The rearrangement joins TRBV7-2 to TRBJ1-6, with 10 bases matching TRBD1. The V gene end was trimmed by 5 bases and the J gene end by 5 bases; junction bases not matched to a gene: 12. Germline CDR1 and CDR2: SGHTA and FQGNSA. The CDR3 sequence is 18 residues long. The CDR3 loop reads CASSPWRGQGRNNSPLHF. CDR3 bases: TGTGCCAGCAGCCCCTGGAGGGGACAGGGGCGAAATAATTCACCCCTCCACTTT.

This sequence joins TRBV11-2 and TRBJ1-5; 9 bases line up with TRBD1. The trim removed 5 bases at V and 4 bases at J, leaving 6 bases unmatched. CDR1 and CDR2 from the germline V gene are SGHAT and FQNNGV. CDR3 length equals 15 residues. In DNA, the CDR3 is TGTGCCAGCAGCCCGGGACAGGGTTGGAATCAGCCCCAGCATTTT. Translated, it gives CASSPGQGWNQPQHF.

The V call is TRBV7-9, the J call TRBJ2-3; D may be TRBD2 (6 bases). The germline V and J ends were trimmed by 1 base and 3 bases, with 17 bases remaining between them. Looked up from germline, CDR1 is SEHNR and CDR2 is FQNEAQ (reference sequence). This CDR3 spans 17 amino acids. CDR3 sequence reads: CASSLVWVRGGTDTQYF. In DNA form, the CDR3 reads TGTGCCAGCAGCTTAGTTTGGGTTCGAGGAGGGACAGATACGCAGTATTTT.

The J gene is TRBJ2-2, the V gene TRBV24-1; 9 bases align to TRBD1. The CDR3 contains 15 residues. J was trimmed by 5 bases and V by 6 bases; bases with no gene match: 6. The germline V gene has CDR1 KGHDR and CDR2 SFDVKD. This CDR3 is CATSTGQGETGELFF. Here the CDR3 DNA reads TGTGCCACCAGTACGGGACAGGGAGAGACCGGGGAGCTGTTTTTT.

J is TRBJ2-7 and V is TRBV5-1; D may be TRBD1 (5 bases). The germline V and J ends were trimmed by 5 bases and 0 bases, with 9 bases remaining between them. Looked up from germline, CDR1 is SGHRS and CDR2 is YFSETQ. The CDR3 is made up of 13 amino acids. The DNA for the CDR3 is TGCGCCAGCAGTTGGACAACCTCCTACGAGCAGTACTTC. It is translated as CASSWTTSYEQYF.

The rearrangement uses TRBV7-9 and TRBJ2-7; 12 bases are a match to TRBD2. Per the germline V gene, CDR1 is SEHNR and CDR2 is FQNEAQ (reference sequence). The CDR3 is made up of 14 amino acids. Trimming cost V 4 bases and J 8 bases; bases outside gene matches: 6. The DNA for the CDR3 is TGTGCCAGCAGCTCTACTAGCGGGAGGCCCCAGCAGTACTTC. Encoded protein: CASSSTSGRPQQYF. The complete variable domain, with remaining parts taken from reference TRBV7-9 and TRBJ2-7, reads DTGVSQNPRHKITKRGQNVTFRCDPISEHNRLYWYRQTLGQGPEFLTYFQNEAQLEKSRLLSDRFSAERPKGSFSTLEIQRTEQGDSAMYLCASSSTSGRPQQYFGPGTRLTVT.